Below are 5 T cell receptor beta chains sequenced from a single sample in a study of high-grade serous ovarian cancer treatment subgroups. The tumor samples were collected prior to definitive surgery or chemotherapy. Clones were read by immunoSEQ multiplex PCR, and TCRdb kept only the in-frame ones, dropping some. The data show roughly 12,000 clones, 80% to 85% seen once. Material for sequencing was tumor tissue. The receptors were sampled from a human donor with high-grade serous ovarian cancer.

The chain carries TRBV18 and TRBJ1-5; D gene uncertain. This CDR3 has 12 residues. Looked up from germline, CDR1 is KGHSH and CDR2 is LQKENI. V lost 0 bases to trimming and J lost 5 bases, with 2 bases between them. The CDR3 bases are TGTGCCAGCTCACCACCGGATCAGCCCCAGCATTTT. As protein: CASSPPDQPQHF.

The chain recombines TRBV28 with TRBJ2-4; D not resolved. Germline CDR1 MDHEN, CDR2 SYDVKM. The V end lost 7 bases, the J end lost 2 bases, and 18 bases lay between the germline ends. CDR3 length: 16 amino acids. CDR3 residues: CASTEPIFGSKNIQYF. CDR3 DNA: TGTGCCAGCACCGAGCCGATCTTTGGGTCCAAAAACATTCAGTACTTC.

This clone was seen a single time. V is TRBV19 and J is TRBJ2-1; the D gene is possibly TRBD2 (6 bases). V lost 3 bases, J lost 4 bases, and 13 bases lay in between. Germline V gene sequence: CDR1 LNHDA, CDR2 SQIVND (reference sequence). The CDR3 consists of 15 residues. CDR3 sequence: CASSIKASVYNEQFF. The CDR3, as DNA: TGTGCCAGTAGTATTAAGGCTAGCGTATACAATGAGCAGTTCTTC.

This clone was counted only a few times. V gene TRBV27 combines with J gene TRBJ2-7; TRBD2 agrees at 7 bases. CDR1 is MNHEY and CDR2 is SMNVEV in the germline V gene (reference sequence). The CDR3 is 13 residues long. The V gene end was trimmed by 3 bases and the J gene end by 3 bases; junction bases not matched to a gene: 2. Here the CDR3 reads CASSFRGSYEQYF. The CDR3 nucleotides read TGTGCCAGCAGTTTTCGCGGGAGCTACGAGCAGTACTTC.

The chain joins TRBV7-9 to TRBJ1-2; the D is unclear. Germline V gene data show CDR1 as SEHNR and CDR2 as FQNEAQ (reference sequence). V lost 8 bases, J lost 0 bases, and 7 bases lay in between. The CDR3 spans 12 residues. The CDR3 region is CASGKANYGYTF. As DNA, the CDR3 is TGTGCCAGCGGAAAAGCTAACTATGGCTACACCTTC. Variable domain in full (rest from reference TRBV7-9 and TRBJ1-2): DTGVSQNPRHKITKRGQNVTFRCDPISEHNRLYWYRQTLGQGPEFLTYFQNEAQLEKSRLLSDRFSAERPKGSFSTLEIQRTEQGDSAMYLCASGKANYGYTFGSGTRLTVV.